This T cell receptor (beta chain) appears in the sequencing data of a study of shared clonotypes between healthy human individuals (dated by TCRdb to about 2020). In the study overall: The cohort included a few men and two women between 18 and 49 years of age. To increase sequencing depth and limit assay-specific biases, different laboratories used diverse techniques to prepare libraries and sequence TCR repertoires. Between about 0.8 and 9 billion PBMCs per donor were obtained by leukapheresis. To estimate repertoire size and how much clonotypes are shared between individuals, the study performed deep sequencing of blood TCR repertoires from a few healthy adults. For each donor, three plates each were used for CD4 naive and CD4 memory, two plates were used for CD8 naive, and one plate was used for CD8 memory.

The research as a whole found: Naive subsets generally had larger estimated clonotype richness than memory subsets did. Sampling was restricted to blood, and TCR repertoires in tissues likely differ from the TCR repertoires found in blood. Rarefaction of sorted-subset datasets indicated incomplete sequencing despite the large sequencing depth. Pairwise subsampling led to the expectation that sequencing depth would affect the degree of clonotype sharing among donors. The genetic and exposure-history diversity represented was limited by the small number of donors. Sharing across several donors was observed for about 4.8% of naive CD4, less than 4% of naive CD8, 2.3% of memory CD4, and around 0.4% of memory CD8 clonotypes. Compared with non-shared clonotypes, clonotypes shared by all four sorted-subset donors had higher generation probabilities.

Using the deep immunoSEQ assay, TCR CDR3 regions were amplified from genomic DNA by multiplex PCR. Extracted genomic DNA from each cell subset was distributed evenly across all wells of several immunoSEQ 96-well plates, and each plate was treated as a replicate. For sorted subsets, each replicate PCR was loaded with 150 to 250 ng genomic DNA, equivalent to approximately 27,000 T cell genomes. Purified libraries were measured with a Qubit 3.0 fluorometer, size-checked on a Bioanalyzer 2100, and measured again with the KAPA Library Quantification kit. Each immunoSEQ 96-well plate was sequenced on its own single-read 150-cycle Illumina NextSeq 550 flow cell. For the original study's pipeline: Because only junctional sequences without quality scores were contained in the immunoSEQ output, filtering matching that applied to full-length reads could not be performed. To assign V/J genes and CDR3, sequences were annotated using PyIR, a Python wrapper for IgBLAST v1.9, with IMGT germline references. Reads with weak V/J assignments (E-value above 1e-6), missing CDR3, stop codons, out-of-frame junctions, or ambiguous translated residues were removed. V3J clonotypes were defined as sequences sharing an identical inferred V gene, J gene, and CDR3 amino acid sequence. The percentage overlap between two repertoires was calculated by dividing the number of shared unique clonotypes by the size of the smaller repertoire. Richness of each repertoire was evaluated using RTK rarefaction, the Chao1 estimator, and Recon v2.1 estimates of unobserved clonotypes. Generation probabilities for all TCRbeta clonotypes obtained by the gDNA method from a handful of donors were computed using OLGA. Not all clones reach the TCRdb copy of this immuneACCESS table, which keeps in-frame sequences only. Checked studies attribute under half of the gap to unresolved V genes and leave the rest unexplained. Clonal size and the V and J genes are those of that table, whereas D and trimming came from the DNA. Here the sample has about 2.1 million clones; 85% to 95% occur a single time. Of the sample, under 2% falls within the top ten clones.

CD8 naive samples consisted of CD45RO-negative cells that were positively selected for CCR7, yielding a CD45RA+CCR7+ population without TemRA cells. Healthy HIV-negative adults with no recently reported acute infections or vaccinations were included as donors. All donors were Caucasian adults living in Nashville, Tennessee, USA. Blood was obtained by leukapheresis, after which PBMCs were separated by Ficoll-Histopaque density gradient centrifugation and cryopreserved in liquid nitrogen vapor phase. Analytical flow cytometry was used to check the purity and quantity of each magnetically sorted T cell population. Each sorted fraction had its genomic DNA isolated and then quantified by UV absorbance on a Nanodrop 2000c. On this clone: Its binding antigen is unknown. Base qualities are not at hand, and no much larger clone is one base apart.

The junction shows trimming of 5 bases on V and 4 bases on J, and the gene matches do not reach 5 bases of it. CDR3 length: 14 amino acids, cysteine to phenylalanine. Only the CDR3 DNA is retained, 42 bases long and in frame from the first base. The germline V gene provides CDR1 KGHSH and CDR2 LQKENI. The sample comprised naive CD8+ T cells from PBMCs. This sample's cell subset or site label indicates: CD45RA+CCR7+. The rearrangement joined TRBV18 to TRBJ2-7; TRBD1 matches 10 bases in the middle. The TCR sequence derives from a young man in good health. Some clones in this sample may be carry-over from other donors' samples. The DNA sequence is TGTGCCAGCTCAGCGGGACAGGGGCTTTACGAGCAGTACTTC. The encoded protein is CASSAGQGLYEQYF. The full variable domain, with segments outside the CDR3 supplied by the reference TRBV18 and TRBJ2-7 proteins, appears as NAGVMQNPRHLVRRRGQEARLRCSPMKGHSHVYWYRQLPEEGLKFMVYLQKENIIDESGMPKERFSAEFPKEGPSILRIQQVVRGDSAAYFCASSAGQGLYEQYFGPGTRLTVT.